The next 2 T cell receptor beta chains were all read from a single sample in a study of shared clonotypes between healthy human individuals. Measured with immunoSEQ multiplex PCR; TCRdb has only the in-frame clones, and not every one. The repertoire consists of about 480,000 clones, with roughly 79% occurring once and the leading ten covering around 13%. Source material: PBMCs. The source is a woman in her thirties or forties in good health. Some clones in this sample may be carry-over from other donors' samples.

This clone was observed many times. The V call is TRBV29-1, the J call TRBJ2-7, with TRBD1 identical over 12 bases. The V and J ends lost 5 bases and 0 bases, in that order; junction bases with no gene match: 5. Germline CDR1 reads SQVTM; CDR2 reads ANQGSEA. CDR3 length equals 15 residues. This CDR3 reads CSVSGTGGFSYEQYF. The CDR3 DNA follows: TGCAGCGTTTCTGGGACAGGGGGCTTCTCCTACGAGCAGTACTTC.

This chain connects TRBV5-1 to TRBJ2-7; 7 bases are a match to TRBD1. Germline V CDR1 and CDR2: SGHRS, YFSETQ. The CDR3 loop spans 16 amino acids. V dropped 0 bases and J dropped 5; count of bases not matched to a gene: 11. CDR3 DNA sequence: TGCGCCAGCAGCTTGGCCCCGGGGACAGAAGGCCACGAGCAGTACTTC. Encoded protein: CASSLAPGTEGHEQYF.